These 21 T cell receptor beta chains came from one sample sequenced in a study of neurological immune-mediated disorders. One entry per CDR3 protein, called by TCRdb with MiXCR from the 5' RACE reads. The data contain about 66,000 distinct CDR3 sequences, about 4% of them singletons. The sample consisted of PBMCs. The receptors derive from a man aged 30-40 years with multiple sclerosis.

This clonotype has a count of ten or more. One end of the junction fails to match germline, which may point to a read error. The chain couples TRBV12-3 or TRBV12-4 to TRBJ1-5, with unresolved D. The CDR3 covers 14 residues. The CDR3 sequence is CASRSQVSNQPQNF. CDR3 DNA sequence: TGTGCCAGCAGGAGTCAGGTTAGCAATCAGCCCCAGAATTTT.

This clonotype was found a few times. A read error may produce the germline difference seen at one junction end. This chain uses TRBV6-5 with TRBJ1-3; 10 nucleotides match TRBD1. Germline values: CDR1 MNHEY, CDR2 SVGAGI. The CDR3 spans 16 residues. CDR3 sequence reads: CASSLGTGETGKTIYF. CDR3 nucleotides: TGTGCCAGCAGTCTTGGGACAGGGGAAACTGGAAAAACCATATATTTT.

This clonotype occurred many times. CDR3 in DNA: TGCGCCAGCAGCCCCGATAATCTGAACACTGAAGCTTTCTTT. This codes for CASSPDNLNTEAFF. The rearrangement uses TRBV5-1 and TRBJ1-1; the D is unclear. The CDR3 totals 14 residues. V lost 4 bases and J lost 0, with 10 bases in between. Germline V gene data show CDR1 as SGHRS and CDR2 as YFSETQ.

Ten or more counts support this clonotype. The chain couples TRBV10-3 to TRBJ1-1, with D unclear. CDR1 ENHRY and CDR2 SYGVKD come from the germline V gene. The CDR3 runs to 11 residues. The V end was cut by 6 bases, the J end by 8 bases, with 10 bases between. The CDR3 DNA sequence: TGTGCCATCAGGGAGGGATGGGAAGCTTTCTTT. Translation gives CAIREGWEAFF.

This clonotype was recorded at least ten times. The chain combines TRBV7-9 with TRBJ2-2, with D perhaps matching TRBD1 (6 bases). Germline V gene sequence: CDR1 SEHNR, CDR2 FQNEAQ (reference sequence). The CDR3 is 13 residues long. Trimming left V 5 bases short and J 11 bases short, with 15 bases between. The CDR3 here is CASSQLTQGELFF. Here the CDR3 DNA reads TGTGCCAGCAGCCAACTTACACAGGGAGAGCTGTTTTTT.

This clonotype was recorded at least ten times. J is TRBJ2-6 and V is TRBV6-2 or TRBV6-3; weak D call: TRBD1 (6 bases). Germline CDR1 reads MNHEY; CDR2 reads SVGEGT. V was trimmed by 5 bases and J by 0 bases, leaving 17 bases between them. CDR3 length: 18 amino acids. CDR3 protein: CASSPAGQLSSGANVLTF. In DNA form, the CDR3 reads TGTGCCAGCAGTCCGGCCGGACAGCTGAGCTCTGGGGCCAACGTCCTGACTTTC.

This clonotype was detected ten times or more. V and J are TRBV2 and TRBJ1-6; 9 bases line up with TRBD1. Germline V gene sequence: CDR1 SNHLY, CDR2 FYNNEI. Germline trimming cut 4 bases from V and 7 bases from J; bases unmatched to any gene: 2. CDR3 length: 14 amino acids. CDR3 sequence (DNA): TGTGCCAGCAGTGGACAGGGGGACAATTCACCCCTCCACTTT. Its translation: CASSGQGDNSPLHF. Together with reference TRBV2 and TRBJ1-6, the CDR3 gives the full variable domain: EPEVTQTPSHQVTQMGQEVILRCVPISNHLYFYWYRQILGQKVEFLVSFYNNEISEKSEIFDDQFSVERPDGSNFTLKIRSTKLEDSAMYFCASSGQGDNSPLHFGNGTRLTVT.

This clonotype was observed at least ten times. The V and J genes are TRBV7-8 and TRBJ1-3; D is uncertain. The CDR3 loop spans 16 amino acids. V was pared by 5 bases and J by 0 bases, with 14 bases between. In germline, CDR1 is SGHVS, CDR2 FQNEAQ. The CDR3 nucleotides are TGTGCCAGCAGCCCCCGGGCCCCTAGCTCTGGAAACACCATATATTTT. Translation: CASSPRAPSSGNTIYF.

This clonotype was detected ten times or more. The chain carries TRBV5-1 and TRBJ2-6; weak D call: TRBD2 (5 bases). This CDR3 has 18 amino acids. Germline V gene lookup returns CDR1 SGHRS and CDR2 YFSETQ. Trimming cost V 0 bases and J 2 bases, with 15 bases left between them. The CDR3 sequence is CASSLDGRVEAGANVLTF. Written as DNA, the CDR3 is TGCGCCAGCAGCTTGGATGGCAGAGTGGAGGCTGGGGCCAACGTCCTGACTTTC.

This clonotype has at least ten counts. This sequence joins TRBV4-2 and TRBJ2-7; no clear D. V was clipped by 0 bases and J by 3 bases, with 9 bases between them. Germline CDR1 and CDR2: LGHNA and YNFKEQ. The CDR3 length is 14 residues. DNA for the CDR3: TGTGCCAGCAGCCAAGAAATGACGGACTACGAGCAGTACTTC. Amino acid sequence: CASSQEMTDYEQYF.

This clonotype occurred many times. The CDR3 DNA is TGTGCCAGCAGCCCCCATTATTCAACAGGGGGCTACACCTTC. Translation: CASSPHYSTGGYTF. The V call is TRBV7-2, the J call TRBJ1-2, with TRBD1 as a possible D gene (6 bases). V was trimmed by 5 bases and J by 8 bases, leaving 18 bases between them. This CDR3 is 14 amino acids long. Germline CDR1 SGHTA, CDR2 FQGNSA.

This clonotype appeared many times. V gene TRBV7-9 combines with J gene TRBJ2-5; no firm D call. The CDR3 extends over 11 amino acids. Looked up from germline, CDR1 is SEHNR and CDR2 is FQNEAQ (reference sequence). V lost 1 base and J 7 bases, leaving 4 bases between the germline ends. The CDR3 DNA reads TGTGCCAGCAGCTTAGAGAGGACCCAGTACTTC. Its translation: CASSLERTQYF.

The table lists this clonotype with many counts. The CDR3 DNA sequence: TGTGCCAGCAGTGAAGATCTGTCAGGCAACACTGAAGCTTTCTTT. It is translated as CASSEDLSGNTEAFF. V is TRBV2 and J is TRBJ1-1; no definite D call. There are 15 residues in the CDR3. Between the trimmed V and J ends, which lost 1 base and 2 bases, there was a span of 11 bases. The germline V gene encodes CDR1 SNHLY and CDR2 FYNNEI.

As concerns this clonotype: A much bigger clone sits one base away, suggesting this may be a read error. Lacking the conserved final phenylalanine or tryptophan, this CDR3 likely reflects a read error. CDR3 loop: CASSLVGGAPHEQFC. CDR3 nucleotide sequence: TGCGCCAGCAGCTTGGTCGGGGGGGCCCCCCATGAGCAGTTCTGC. V gene TRBV5-1 combines with J gene TRBJ2-1; TRBD2 agrees at 8 bases. The J segment lost 8 bases and the V segment lost 0 bases, leaving 7 bases of the junction unmatched. The CDR3 loop spans 15 amino acids. Germline V CDR1 and CDR2: SGHRS, YFSETQ.

This clonotype was recorded at least ten times. V usage is TRBV5-6 and J usage is TRBJ2-1, with TRBD2 as a possible D gene (6 bases). In germline, CDR1 is SGHDT, CDR2 YYEEEE. V was pared by 8 bases and J by 2 bases, with 17 bases between. This CDR3 is 15 amino acids long. This CDR3 reads CASSQAGGAYNEQFF. Written as DNA, the CDR3 is TGTGCCAGTTCTCAAGCGGGTGGGGCCTACAATGAGCAGTTCTTC.

This clonotype was recorded many times. This sequence joins TRBV5-1 and TRBJ2-4; TRBD2 matches at 8 bases. V lost 7 bases to trimming and J lost 6 bases; unmatched junction nucleotides: 6. The CDR3 totals 13 residues. Germline V CDR1 and CDR2: SGHRS, YFSETQ. The CDR3 is CASSPREGNIQYF. The CDR3 nucleotides read TGCGCCAGCTCCCCACGGGAGGGAAACATTCAGTACTTC.

Many counts were recorded for this clonotype. V and J are TRBV7-2 and TRBJ1-1; D possibly corresponds to TRBD1 (5 bases). The V and J ends lost 4 bases and 0 bases respectively, with 15 bases between them. CDR1 is SGHTA, CDR2 FQGNSA, per germline. This CDR3 contains 16 residues. The CDR3 protein is CASSSPIGGVNTEAFF. The CDR3 nucleotides are TGTGCCAGCAGCTCACCCATCGGGGGGGTGAACACTGAAGCTTTCTTT.

In this sample, this clonotype turned up many times. This chain links TRBV7-9 with TRBJ2-3, with TRBD2 matching over 8 bases. This CDR3 contains 16 residues. Germline trimming cut 4 bases from V and 2 bases from J; bases unmatched to any gene: 8. Germline V lookup: CDR1 SEHNR, CDR2 FQNEAQ (reference sequence). CDR3 nucleotides: TGTGCCAGCAGCTCGATCGGCGGGGGGAACACAGATACGCAGTATTTT. The encoded protein is CASSSIGGGNTDTQYF.

This clonotype showed up just a few times. A much larger clone differs by one base, so this may be a read error. The chain combines TRBV6-6 with TRBJ1-1; TRBD1 aligns across 7 bases. The V gene end was trimmed by 5 bases and the J gene end by 3 bases; junction bases not matched to a gene: 6. This CDR3 region has 14 residues. CDR1 MNHNY and CDR2 SVGAGI come from the germline V gene (reference sequence). The CDR3 coding sequence is TGTGCCAGCAGTGTGACAGGGAAAGACACTGAAGCTTTCTTT. It codes for CASSVTGKDTEAFF.

This clonotype was found many times. V usage is TRBV4-3 and J usage is TRBJ2-3; D possibly corresponds to TRBD2 (6 bases). V was clipped by 0 bases and J by 2 bases, with 15 bases between them. The CDR3 has 17 residues. Per the germline V gene, CDR1 is LGHNA and CDR2 is YSLEER. CDR3 bases: TGCGCCAGCAGCCAAGATGCTGGGGGACTCTCCACAGATACGCAGTATTTT. This encodes CASSQDAGGLSTDTQYF.

This clonotype occurred many times. V and J are TRBV12-3 or TRBV12-4 and TRBJ2-3; tentative D call: TRBD2 (5 bases). The CDR3 totals 15 residues. V was cut by 3 bases and J by 1 base, with 11 bases left in between. The CDR3 bases are TGTGCCAGCAGTTTGTCCGGGGTCGGCACAGATACGCAGTATTTT. It yields the protein CASSLSGVGTDTQYF.